A single sample is the source of the 21 T cell receptor beta chains below, sequenced in a study of CD8 T cells in Susac syndrome. RNA, at roughly 0.5 to 1 ug, was reverse transcribed with random hexamers. Each CDR3 protein is one row after TCRdb ran MiXCR on the immunoSEQ multiplex PCR reads. The sample records about 210,000 distinct CDR3 sequences, around 96% being singletons. The specimen sequenced was CD4+ T cells from PBMCs. The receptors derive from a human donor with multiple sclerosis.

The V call is TRBV3-1, the J call TRBJ2-5; D is tentatively TRBD1 or TRBD2 (5 bases each). This CDR3 is built from 17 residues. V lost 1 base, J lost 7 bases, and 22 bases lay in between. Germline CDR1 LGHDT, CDR2 YNNKEL (reference sequence). CDR3 loop: CASSQGGRTSVLGTQYF. DNA for the CDR3: TGTGCCAGCAGCCAAGGGGGACGCACTTCTGTTTTGGGGACCCAGTACTTC.

The chain joins TRBV20-1 to TRBJ1-6; tentative D call: TRBD1 (5 bases). Germline V CDR1 and CDR2: DFQATT, SNEGSKA (reference sequence). Trimming shortened V by 5 bases and J by 3 bases, and 8 bases separated the two germline ends. The CDR3 consists of 13 residues. The CDR3 is CSAEQDYNSPLHF. CDR3 sequence (DNA): TGCAGTGCTGAACAGGACTATAATTCACCCCTCCACTTT.

V usage is TRBV15 and J usage is TRBJ2-2, with 8 bases identical to TRBD1. V lost 0 bases, J lost 0 bases, and 0 bases stayed unmatched. The CDR3 contains 16 residues. CDR1 is LNHNV and CDR2 is YYDKDF in the germline V gene (reference sequence). The CDR3 DNA is TGTGCCACCAGCAGAGAGGACAGGGCGAACACCGGGGAGCTGTTTTTT. Its protein is CATSREDRANTGELFF.

The DNA of the CDR3 is TGTGCCAGCAGCCTAAGGGGGTCTGAGACCCAGTACTTC. It specifies CASSLRGSETQYF. The chain carries TRBV27 and TRBJ2-5, with a possible D match to TRBD1 (6 bases). The CDR3 is 13 amino acids. Trimming left V 6 bases short and J 5 bases short, with 13 bases between. In germline, CDR1 is MNHEY, CDR2 SMNVEV (reference sequence).

This clonotype was seen just once. The rearrangement joins TRBV12-3 or TRBV12-4 to TRBJ1-1; 8 bases map to TRBD1. This CDR3 has 13 residues. V dropped 4 bases and J dropped 10; count of bases not matched to a gene: 8. In nucleotides, the CDR3 is TGTGCCAGCAGTTCGAACAGGGGGTTATCAGCTTTCTTT. Its protein is CASSSNRGLSAFF.

V is TRBV30 and J is TRBJ2-3; D perhaps matches TRBD2 (5 bases). Germline V CDR1 and CDR2: GTSNPN, SVGIG (reference sequence). There are 12 residues in the CDR3. Trimming shortened V by 2 bases and J by 6 bases, and 9 bases separated the two germline ends. The CDR3, as DNA: TGTGCCTGGAGTCGTACGGGGGATACGCAGTATTTT. Its translation: CAWSRTGDTQYF.

In the case of this clonotype: At one of its ends the junction is not consistent with the germline gene, which may arise from a read error. J is TRBJ2-1 and V is TRBV2; TRBD2 aligns across 7 bases. The CDR3 consists of 13 residues. Germline values: CDR1 SNHLY, CDR2 FYNNEI. CDR3 bases: TGTGCCAGCAGTGAAGAAGTTAGGAGCGGGGAGGGCTTC. Protein sequence: CASSEEVRSGEGF.

This clonotype turned up a few times. V usage is TRBV10-3 and J usage is TRBJ2-7; D is undetermined. The CDR3 loop spans 11 amino acids. CDR1 and CDR2 from the germline V gene are ENHRY and SYGVKD. V was trimmed by 6 bases and J by 3 bases, leaving 6 bases between them. The CDR3 DNA reads as TGTGCCATCAGGGGCAGCTACGAGCAGTACTTC. The encoded protein is CAIRGSYEQYF.

This clonotype was counted once. The rearrangement uses TRBV5-4 and TRBJ2-7; 11 nucleotides line up with TRBD2. The ends lost 4 bases at V and 3 bases at J; junction bases unmatched: 6. Looked up from germline, CDR1 is SGHNT and CDR2 is YYREEE (reference sequence). The CDR3 spans 15 residues. The CDR3 sequence is CASSVSSGRIYEQYF. DNA of the CDR3: TGTGCCAGCAGCGTGTCTAGCGGGAGGATCTACGAGCAGTACTTC.

This rearrangement joins TRBV20-1 to TRBJ2-7, with 7 nucleotides matching TRBD1. Trimming at V came to 5 bases and at J to 6 bases, leaving 10 bases not matched to a gene. The CDR3 extends over 13 amino acids. Germline assignment: CDR1 DFQATT and CDR2 SNEGSKA (reference sequence). CDR3 sequence: CSARNPGQPEQYF. As DNA, the CDR3 is TGCAGTGCTCGAAACCCGGGACAGCCCGAGCAGTACTTC.

This chain connects TRBV20-1 to TRBJ2-7, with TRBD1 matching 9 bases. The germline V gene encodes CDR1 DFQATT and CDR2 SNEGSKA (reference sequence). The ends lost 3 bases at V and 5 bases at J; junction bases unmatched: 14. The CDR3 sequence is 16 residues long. The CDR3 sequence: CSARGTPGQGRDEQYF. CDR3 coding DNA: TGCAGTGCTAGGGGGACTCCGGGACAGGGAAGGGACGAGCAGTACTTC.

The J gene is TRBJ1-2, the V gene TRBV29-1, with 7 bases matching TRBD1. The ends lost 4 bases at V and 0 bases at J; junction bases unmatched: 5. CDR1 is SQVTM, CDR2 ANQGSEA, per germline. The CDR3 has 14 residues. The CDR3: CSVAGQGANYGYTF. CDR3 sequence (DNA): TGCAGCGTTGCGGGGCAGGGGGCTAACTATGGCTACACCTTC.

The chain employs TRBV30 and TRBJ1-4, with D tentatively TRBD1 (5 bases). Per the germline V gene, CDR1 is GTSNPN and CDR2 is SVGIG (reference sequence). Trimming removed 0 bases at V and 7 bases at J, with 15 bases between. The CDR3 length is 15 residues. The chain's CDR3 is CAWSVQRGLGEKLFF. The DNA of the CDR3 is TGTGCCTGGAGTGTACAGAGGGGCTTGGGTGAAAAACTGTTTTTT.

The chain uses TRBV7-9 and TRBJ2-1; 7 bases are a match to TRBD2. Germline CDR1 and CDR2: SEHNR and FQNEAQ (reference sequence). V dropped 5 bases and J dropped 7; count of bases not matched to a gene: 11. The CDR3 extends over 15 amino acids. CDR3 region: CASSPLAGVVNEQFF. The CDR3 DNA follows: TGTGCCAGCAGCCCCCTCGCGGGAGTGGTGAATGAGCAGTTCTTC.

The chain is built from TRBV12-3 or TRBV12-4 and TRBJ1-4, with 8 bases identical to TRBD1. This CDR3 has 14 residues. The V gene end was trimmed by 5 bases and the J gene end by 8 bases; junction bases not matched to a gene: 7. The CDR3 DNA sequence: TGTGCCAGCAGTCGGACAGGGCGAGGGGAAAAACTGTTTTTT. It encodes CASSRTGRGEKLFF.

The V and J genes are TRBV4-2 and TRBJ2-1, with TRBD2 identical over 11 bases. Trimming cost V 0 bases and J 9 bases; bases outside gene matches: 4. In germline, CDR1 is LGHNA, CDR2 YNFKEQ. This CDR3 is built from 15 residues. CDR3: CASSQDQLAGAEQFF. Here the CDR3 DNA reads TGTGCCAGCAGCCAAGATCAACTAGCGGGGGCTGAGCAGTTCTTC.

This sequence joins TRBV30 and TRBJ1-2, with 7 bases lining up with TRBD1. The germline gives CDR1 GTSNPN, CDR2 SVGIG (reference sequence). The CDR3 consists of 15 residues. With 0 bases clipped from V and 1 base from J, the junction kept 5 bases outside the gene matches. CDR3 protein: CAWSVPRGFNYGYTF. The CDR3 nucleotides read TGTGCCTGGAGTGTACCCAGGGGGTTTAACTATGGCTACACCTTC.

The chain links TRBV12-3 or TRBV12-4 to TRBJ1-2, with a possible D match to TRBD1 (6 bases). V shed 6 bases and J shed 5 bases, with 13 bases lying between them. The CDR3 spans 13 residues. DNA for the CDR3: TGTGCCAGCAGGCACCGGGACACTTATGGCTACACCTTC. Translation: CASRHRDTYGYTF.

This clonotype has a handful of counts. V gene TRBV6-5 combines with J gene TRBJ2-7; D is undetermined. This CDR3 is built from 11 residues. Germline lookup yields CDR1 MNHEY and CDR2 SVGAGI. V was trimmed by 4 bases and J by 5 bases, leaving 6 bases between them. CDR3 residues: CASSFRDEQYF. CDR3 bases: TGTGCCAGCAGTTTCCGGGACGAGCAGTACTTC.

The rearrangement uses TRBV20-1 and TRBJ1-1; D gene unclear. The length of the CDR3 is 10 residues. The germline CDR1 and CDR2 sequences are DFQATT and SNEGSKA (reference sequence). The CDR3 loop reads CSPRSTEAFF. In nucleotides, the CDR3 is TGCAGCCCCCGATCTACTGAAGCTTTCTTT.

The chain couples TRBV30 to TRBJ2-7; no clear D gene. V lost 3 bases and J lost 6, with 15 bases in between. CDR3 length: 13 amino acids. Germline lookup yields CDR1 GTSNPN and CDR2 SVGIG (reference sequence). The CDR3 loop is CAWRINRSGEQYF. CDR3 DNA sequence: TGTGCCTGGAGAATAAATCGGTCGGGCGAGCAGTACTTC.